This T cell receptor beta chain was documented in a study of blood T cell repertoires in COVID-19. Produced via immunoSEQ multiplex PCR; TCRdb's table is partial and in-frame only. The table shows 85,000 to 100,000 clones, with approximately 86% occurring only once. Germline-derived CDR1 and CDR2 are MNHEY and SVGAGI. The CDR3 extends over 15 amino acids. The ends were cut back, 2 bases at V and 1 base at J, with 11 bases in the middle. This TCR came from a woman aged 55-70 years in a cohort sampled during active or convalescent COVID-19. The chain has TRBV6-5 and TRBJ2-5, with D tentatively TRBD2 (5 bases). Sequencing input: peripheral blood. The CDR3 DNA follows: TGTGCCAGCAGTTACGGGAGCCCCTTCCAAGAGACCCAGTACTTC. Amino acids: CASSYGSPFQETQYF.